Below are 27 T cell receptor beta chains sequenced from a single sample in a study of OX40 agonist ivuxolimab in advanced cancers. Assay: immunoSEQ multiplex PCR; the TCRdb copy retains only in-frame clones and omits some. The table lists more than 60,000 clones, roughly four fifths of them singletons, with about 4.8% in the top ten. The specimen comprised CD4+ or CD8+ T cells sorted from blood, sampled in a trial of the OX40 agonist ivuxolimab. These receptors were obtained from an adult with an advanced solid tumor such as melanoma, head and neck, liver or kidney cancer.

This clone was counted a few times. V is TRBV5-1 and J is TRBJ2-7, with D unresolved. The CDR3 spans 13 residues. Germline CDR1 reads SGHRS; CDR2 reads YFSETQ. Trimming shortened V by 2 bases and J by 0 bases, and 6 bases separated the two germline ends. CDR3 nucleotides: TGCGCCAGCAGCTTATCACCCTCCTACGAGCAGTACTTC. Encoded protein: CASSLSPSYEQYF.

The CDR3 here is CASTGLSGETQYF. The DNA of the CDR3 is TGTGCCAGCACCGGACTATCCGGGGAGACCCAGTACTTC. This chain connects TRBV2 to TRBJ2-5, with D maybe TRBD2 (6 bases). V lost 7 bases and J 5 bases, leaving 14 bases between the germline ends. The CDR3 runs to 13 residues. Germline CDR1 is SNHLY and CDR2 is FYNNEI.

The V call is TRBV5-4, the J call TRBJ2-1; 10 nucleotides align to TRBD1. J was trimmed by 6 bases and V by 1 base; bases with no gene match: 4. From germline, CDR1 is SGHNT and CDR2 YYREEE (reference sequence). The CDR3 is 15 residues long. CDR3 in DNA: TGTGCCAGCAGCTTGCGACAGGGGGCAGGCAATGAGCAGTTCTTC. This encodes CASSLRQGAGNEQFF.

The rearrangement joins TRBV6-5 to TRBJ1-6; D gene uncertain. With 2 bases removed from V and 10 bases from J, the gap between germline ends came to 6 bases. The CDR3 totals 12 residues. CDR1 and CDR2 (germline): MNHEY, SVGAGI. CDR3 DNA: TGTGCCAGCAGTTACAAGGACTCACCCCTCCACTTT. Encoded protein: CASSYKDSPLHF.

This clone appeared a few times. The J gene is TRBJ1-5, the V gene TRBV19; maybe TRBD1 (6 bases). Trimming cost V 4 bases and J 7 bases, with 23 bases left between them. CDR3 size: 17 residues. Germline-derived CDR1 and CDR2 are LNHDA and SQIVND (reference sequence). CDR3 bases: TGTGCCAGTAGTAAATCCCATATACAGGGCATGGGCCAGCCCCAGCATTTT. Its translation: CASSKSHIQGMGQPQHF.

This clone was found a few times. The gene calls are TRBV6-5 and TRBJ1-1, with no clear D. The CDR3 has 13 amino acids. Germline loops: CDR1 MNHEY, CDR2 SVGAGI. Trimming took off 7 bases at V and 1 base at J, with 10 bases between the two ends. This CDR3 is CASTSRKNTEAFF. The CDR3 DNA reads TGTGCCAGCACCTCCAGGAAGAACACTGAAGCTTTCTTT.

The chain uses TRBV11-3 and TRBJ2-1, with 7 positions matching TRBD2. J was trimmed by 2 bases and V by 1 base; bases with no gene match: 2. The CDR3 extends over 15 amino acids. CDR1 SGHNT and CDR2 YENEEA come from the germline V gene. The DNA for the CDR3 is TGTGCCAGCAGCTTAGCGGGGGGAACCTACAATGAGCAGTTCTTC. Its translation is CASSLAGGTYNEQFF.

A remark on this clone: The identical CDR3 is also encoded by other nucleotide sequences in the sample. CDR3 loop: CASSPGQGLHNEQFF. CDR3 nucleotides: TGTGCCAGCAGCCCCGGCCAGGGACTACACAATGAGCAGTTCTTC. The chain couples TRBV7-3 to TRBJ2-1; 7 nucleotides line up with TRBD2. The CDR3 has 15 residues. CDR1 and CDR2 from the germline V gene are SGHTA and FQGTGA. J lost 5 bases, V lost 5 bases, and 9 bases had no gene match. Variable domain in full (rest from reference TRBV7-3 and TRBJ2-1): GAGVSQTPSNKVTEKGKYVELRCDPISGHTALYWYRQSLGQGPEFLIYFQGTGAADDSGLPNDRFFAVRPEGSVSTLKIQRTERGDSAVYLCASSPGQGLHNEQFFGPGTRLTVL.

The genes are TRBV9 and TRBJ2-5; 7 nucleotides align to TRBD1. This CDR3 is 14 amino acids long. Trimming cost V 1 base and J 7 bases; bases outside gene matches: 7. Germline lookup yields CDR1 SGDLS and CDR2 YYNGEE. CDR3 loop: CASSVFDREGTQYF. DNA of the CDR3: TGTGCCAGCAGCGTATTCGACAGGGAAGGGACCCAGTACTTC.

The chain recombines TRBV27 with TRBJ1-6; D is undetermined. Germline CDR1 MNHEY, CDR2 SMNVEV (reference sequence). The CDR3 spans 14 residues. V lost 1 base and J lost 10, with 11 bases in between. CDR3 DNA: TGTGCCAGCAGTTTATTCCGGGAAGGGTCACCCCTCCACTTT. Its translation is CASSLFREGSPLHF.

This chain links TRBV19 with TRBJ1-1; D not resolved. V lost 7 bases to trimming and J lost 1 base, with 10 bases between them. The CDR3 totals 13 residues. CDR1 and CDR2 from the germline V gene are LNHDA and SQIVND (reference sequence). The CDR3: CASNNNGNTEAFF. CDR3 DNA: TGTGCCAGTAATAACAACGGGAACACTGAAGCTTTCTTT. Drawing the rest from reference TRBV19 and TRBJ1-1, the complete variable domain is DGGITQSPKYLFRKEGQNVTLSCEQNLNHDAMYWYRQDPGQGLRLIYYSQIVNDFQKGDIAEGYSVSREKKESFPLTVTSAQKNPTAFYLCASNNNGNTEAFFGQGTRLTVV.

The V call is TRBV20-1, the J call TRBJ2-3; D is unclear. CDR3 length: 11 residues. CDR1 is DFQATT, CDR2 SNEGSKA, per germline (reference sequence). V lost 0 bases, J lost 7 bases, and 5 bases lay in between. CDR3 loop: CSARDAYTQYF. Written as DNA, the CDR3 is TGCAGTGCTAGAGATGCATATACGCAGTATTTT.

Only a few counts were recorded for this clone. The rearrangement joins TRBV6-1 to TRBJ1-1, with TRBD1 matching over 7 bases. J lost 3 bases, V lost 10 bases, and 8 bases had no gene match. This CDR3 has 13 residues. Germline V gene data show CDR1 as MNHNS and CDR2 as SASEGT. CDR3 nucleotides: TGTGCCAACAAGGACAGGTTGGACACTGAAGCTTTCTTT. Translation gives CANKDRLDTEAFF.

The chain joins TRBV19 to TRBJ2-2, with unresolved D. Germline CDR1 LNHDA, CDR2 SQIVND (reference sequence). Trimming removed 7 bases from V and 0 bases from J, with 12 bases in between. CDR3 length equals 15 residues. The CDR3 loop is CASISTPSNTGELFF. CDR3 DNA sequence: TGTGCCAGTATCTCGACGCCCTCGAACACCGGGGAGCTGTTTTTT.

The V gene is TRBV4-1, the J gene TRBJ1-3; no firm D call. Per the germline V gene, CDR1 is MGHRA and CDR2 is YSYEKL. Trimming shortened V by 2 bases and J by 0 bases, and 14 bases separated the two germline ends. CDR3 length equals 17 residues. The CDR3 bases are TGCGCCAGCAGCCAACTTATGACGGCCGGCTCTGGAAACACCATATATTTT. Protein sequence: CASSQLMTAGSGNTIYF.

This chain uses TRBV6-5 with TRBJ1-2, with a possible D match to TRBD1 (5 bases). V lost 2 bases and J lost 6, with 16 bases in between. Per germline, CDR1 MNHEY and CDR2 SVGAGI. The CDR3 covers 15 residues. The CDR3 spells CASSYRALSGDGYTF. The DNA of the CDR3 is TGTGCCAGCAGTTACAGGGCTCTCTCGGGGGATGGCTACACCTTC.

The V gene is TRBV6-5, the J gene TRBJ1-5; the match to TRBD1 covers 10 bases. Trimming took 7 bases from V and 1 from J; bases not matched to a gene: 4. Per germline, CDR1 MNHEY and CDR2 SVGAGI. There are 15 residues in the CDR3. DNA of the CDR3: TGTGCCAGCAAAATGGACAGGGGGAGCAATCAGCCCCAGCATTTT. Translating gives CASKMDRGSNQPQHF.

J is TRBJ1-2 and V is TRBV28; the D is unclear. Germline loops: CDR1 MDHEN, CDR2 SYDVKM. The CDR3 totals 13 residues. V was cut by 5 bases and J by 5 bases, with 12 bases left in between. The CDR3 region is CASSHQVLYGYTF. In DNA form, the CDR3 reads TGTGCCAGCAGTCACCAGGTTCTTTATGGCTACACCTTC.

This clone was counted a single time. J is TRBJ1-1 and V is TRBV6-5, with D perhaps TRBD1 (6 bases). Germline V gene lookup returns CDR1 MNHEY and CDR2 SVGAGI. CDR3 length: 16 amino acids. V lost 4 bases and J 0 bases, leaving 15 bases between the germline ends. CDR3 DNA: TGTGCCAGCAGTTTCCACCCGGGGACAATGAACACTGAAGCTTTCTTT. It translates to CASSFHPGTMNTEAFF.

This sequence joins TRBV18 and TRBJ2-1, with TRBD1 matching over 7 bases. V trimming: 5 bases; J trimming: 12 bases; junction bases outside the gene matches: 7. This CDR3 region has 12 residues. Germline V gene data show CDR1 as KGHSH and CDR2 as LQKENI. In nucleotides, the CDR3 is TGTGCCAGCTCAACGACGGCAGGGGGGCAGTTCTTC. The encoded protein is CASSTTAGGQFF.

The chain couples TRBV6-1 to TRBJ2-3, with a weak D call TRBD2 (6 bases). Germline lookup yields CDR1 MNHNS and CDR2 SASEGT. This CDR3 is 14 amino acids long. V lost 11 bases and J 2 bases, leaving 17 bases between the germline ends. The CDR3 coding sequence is TGTGCCGCTAGGCTGGCGGGACTCACAGATACGCAGTATTTT. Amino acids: CAARLAGLTDTQYF.

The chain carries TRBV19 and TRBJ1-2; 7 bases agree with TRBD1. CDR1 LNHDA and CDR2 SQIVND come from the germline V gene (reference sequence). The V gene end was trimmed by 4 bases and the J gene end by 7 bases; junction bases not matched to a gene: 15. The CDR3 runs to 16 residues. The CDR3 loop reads CASSTRGRPGTSGYTF. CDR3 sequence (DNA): TGTGCCAGTAGTACTAGGGGGCGACCGGGGACTAGTGGCTACACCTTC.

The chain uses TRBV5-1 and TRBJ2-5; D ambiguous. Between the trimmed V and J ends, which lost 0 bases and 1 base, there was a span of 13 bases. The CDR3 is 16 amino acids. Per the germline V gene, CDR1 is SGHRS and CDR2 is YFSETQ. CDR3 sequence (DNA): TGCGCCAGCAGCTTGGCTCGACAAACAACCCAAGAGACCCAGTACTTC. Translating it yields CASSLARQTTQETQYF. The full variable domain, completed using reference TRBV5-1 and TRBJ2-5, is KAGVTQTPRYLIKTRGQQVTLSCSPISGHRSVSWYQQTPGQGLQFLFEYFSETQRNKGNFPGRFSGRQFSNSRSEMNVSTLELGDSALYLCASSLARQTTQETQYFGPGTRLLVL.

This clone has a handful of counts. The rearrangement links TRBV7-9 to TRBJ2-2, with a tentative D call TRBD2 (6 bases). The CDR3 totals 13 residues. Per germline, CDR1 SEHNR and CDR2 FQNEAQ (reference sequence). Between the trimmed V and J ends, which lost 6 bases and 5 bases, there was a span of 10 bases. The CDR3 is CASRARGTGELFF. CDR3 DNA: TGTGCCAGCAGGGCCCGGGGGACCGGGGAGCTGTTTTTT.

The CDR3 region has the DNA TGTGCCAGCAGCCCCGCCGGGGCCCCCCTCAATGAGCAGTTCTTC. Its translation is CASSPAGAPLNEQFF. The genes are TRBV6-5 and TRBJ2-1; the D call may be TRBD1 or TRBD2 (5 bases each). CDR3 size: 15 residues. The V gene lost 6 bases and the J gene lost 6 bases, with 18 bases spanning the gap. CDR1 is MNHEY, CDR2 SVGAGI, per germline.

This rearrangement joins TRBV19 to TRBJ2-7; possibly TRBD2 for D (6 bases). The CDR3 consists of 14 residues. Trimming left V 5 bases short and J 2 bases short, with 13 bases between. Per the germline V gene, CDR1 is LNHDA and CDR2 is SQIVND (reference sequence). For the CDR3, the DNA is TGTGCCAGTAGTCCCGGCGGGGTCCCCTACGAGCAGTACTTC. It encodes CASSPGGVPYEQYF.

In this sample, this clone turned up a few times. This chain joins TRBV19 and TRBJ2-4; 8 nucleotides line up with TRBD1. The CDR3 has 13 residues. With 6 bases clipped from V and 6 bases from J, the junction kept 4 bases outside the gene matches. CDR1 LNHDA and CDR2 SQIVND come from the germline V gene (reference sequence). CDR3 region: CASSQGAGNIQYF. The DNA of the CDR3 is TGTGCCAGTAGCCAGGGGGCAGGAAACATTCAGTACTTC.